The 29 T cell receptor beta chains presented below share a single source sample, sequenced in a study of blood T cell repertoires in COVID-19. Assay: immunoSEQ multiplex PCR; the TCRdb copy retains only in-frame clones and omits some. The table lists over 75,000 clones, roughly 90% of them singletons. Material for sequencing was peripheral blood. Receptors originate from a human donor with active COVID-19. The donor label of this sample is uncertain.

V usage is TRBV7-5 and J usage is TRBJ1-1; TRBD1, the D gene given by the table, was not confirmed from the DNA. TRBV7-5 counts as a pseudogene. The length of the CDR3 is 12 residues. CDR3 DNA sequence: TGTGTCAGAAGCTTTATCAGGACTGAAGCTTTCTTT. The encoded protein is CVRSFIRTEAFF.

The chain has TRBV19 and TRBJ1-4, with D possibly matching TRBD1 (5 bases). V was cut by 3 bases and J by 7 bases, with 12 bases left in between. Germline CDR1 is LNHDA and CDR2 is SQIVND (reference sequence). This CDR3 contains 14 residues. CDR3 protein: CASSILQGGEKLFF. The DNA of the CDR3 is TGTGCCAGTAGTATTCTCCAGGGAGGTGAAAAACTGTTTTTT.

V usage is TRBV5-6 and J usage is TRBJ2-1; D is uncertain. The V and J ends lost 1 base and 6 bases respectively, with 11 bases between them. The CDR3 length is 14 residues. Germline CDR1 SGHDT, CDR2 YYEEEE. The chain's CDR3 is CASSLSGMGNEQFF. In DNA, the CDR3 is TGTGCCAGCAGCTTGTCAGGAATGGGCAATGAGCAGTTCTTC. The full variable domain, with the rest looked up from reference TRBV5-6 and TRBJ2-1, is DAGVTQSPTHLIKTRGQQVTLRCSPKSGHDTVSWYQQALGQGPQFIFQYYEEEERQRGNFPDRFSGHQFPNYSSELNVNALLLGDSALYLCASSLSGMGNEQFFGPGTRLTVL.

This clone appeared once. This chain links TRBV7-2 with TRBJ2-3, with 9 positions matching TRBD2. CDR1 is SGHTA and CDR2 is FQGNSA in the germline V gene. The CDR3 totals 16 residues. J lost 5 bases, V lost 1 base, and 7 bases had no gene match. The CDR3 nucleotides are TGTGCCAGCAGCTTAGTAGCGGGGGTGGCTGGAGATACGCAGTATTTT. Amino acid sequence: CASSLVAGVAGDTQYF. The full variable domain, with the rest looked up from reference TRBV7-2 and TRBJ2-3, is GAGVSQSPSNKVTEKGKDVELRCDPISGHTALYWYRQSLGQGLEFLIYFQGNSAPDKSGLPSDRFSAERTGGSVSTLTIQRTQQEDSAVYLCASSLVAGVAGDTQYFGPGTRLTVL.

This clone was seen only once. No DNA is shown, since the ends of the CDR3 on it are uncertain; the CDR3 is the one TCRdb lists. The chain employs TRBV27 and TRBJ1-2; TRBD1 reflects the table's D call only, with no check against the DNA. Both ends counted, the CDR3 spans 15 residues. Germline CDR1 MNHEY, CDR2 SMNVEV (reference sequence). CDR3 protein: CASSFRARVGDGYTF.

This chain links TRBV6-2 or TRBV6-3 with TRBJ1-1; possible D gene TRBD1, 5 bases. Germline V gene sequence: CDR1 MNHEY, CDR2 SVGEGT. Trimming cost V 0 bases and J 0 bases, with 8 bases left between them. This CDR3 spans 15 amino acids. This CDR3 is CASSYSTEMNTEAFF. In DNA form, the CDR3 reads TGTGCCAGCAGTTACTCGACAGAGATGAACACTGAAGCTTTCTTT.

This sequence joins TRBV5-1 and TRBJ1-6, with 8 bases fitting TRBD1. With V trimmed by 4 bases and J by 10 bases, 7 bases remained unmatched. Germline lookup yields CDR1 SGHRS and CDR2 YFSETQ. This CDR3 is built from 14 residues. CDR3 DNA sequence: TGCGCCAGCAGCCCAAGACAGGGGAACTCACCCCTCCACTTT. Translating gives CASSPRQGNSPLHF.

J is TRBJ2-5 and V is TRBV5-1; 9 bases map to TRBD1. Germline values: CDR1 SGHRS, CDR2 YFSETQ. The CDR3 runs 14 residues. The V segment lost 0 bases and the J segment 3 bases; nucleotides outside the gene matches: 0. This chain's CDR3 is CASSLGDREETQYF. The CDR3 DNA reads TGCGCCAGCAGCTTGGGGGACAGGGAAGAGACCCAGTACTTC. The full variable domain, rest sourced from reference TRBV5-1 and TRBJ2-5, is KAGVTQTPRYLIKTRGQQVTLSCSPISGHRSVSWYQQTPGQGLQFLFEYFSETQRNKGNFPGRFSGRQFSNSRSEMNVSTLELGDSALYLCASSLGDREETQYFGPGTRLLVL.

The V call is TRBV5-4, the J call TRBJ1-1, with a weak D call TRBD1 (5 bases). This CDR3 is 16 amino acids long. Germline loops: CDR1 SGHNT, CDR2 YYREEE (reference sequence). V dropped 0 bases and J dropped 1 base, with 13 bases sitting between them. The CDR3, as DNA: TGTGCCAGCAGCTTGGACCCCCTGACAGAGAACACTGAAGCTTTCTTT. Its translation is CASSLDPLTENTEAFF.

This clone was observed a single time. In DNA form, the CDR3 reads TGCGCCAGCAGCCAAGGGATATCCTTGGGACTCCCGGGTGGTGAGTACTTC. It is translated as CASSQGISLGLPGGEYF. The chain recombines TRBV4-1 with TRBJ2-7; a possible D gene is TRBD2 (6 bases). CDR3 length: 17 residues. V lost 1 base to trimming and J lost 11 bases, with 27 bases between them. CDR1 is MGHRA, CDR2 YSYEKL, per germline.

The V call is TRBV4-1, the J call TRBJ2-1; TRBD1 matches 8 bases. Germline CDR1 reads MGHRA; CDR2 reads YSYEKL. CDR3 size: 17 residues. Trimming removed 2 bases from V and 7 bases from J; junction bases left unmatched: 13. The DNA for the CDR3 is TGCGCCAGCAGCCAATCTCTCGAGACAGGGGATTTTAATGAGCAGTTCTTC. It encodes CASSQSLETGDFNEQFF.

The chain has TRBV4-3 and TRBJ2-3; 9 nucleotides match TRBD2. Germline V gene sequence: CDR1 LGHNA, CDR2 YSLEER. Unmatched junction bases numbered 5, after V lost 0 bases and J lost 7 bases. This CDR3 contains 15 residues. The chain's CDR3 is CASSQDFSGGNTQYF. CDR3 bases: TGCGCCAGCAGCCAAGATTTCAGCGGGGGGAATACGCAGTATTTT.

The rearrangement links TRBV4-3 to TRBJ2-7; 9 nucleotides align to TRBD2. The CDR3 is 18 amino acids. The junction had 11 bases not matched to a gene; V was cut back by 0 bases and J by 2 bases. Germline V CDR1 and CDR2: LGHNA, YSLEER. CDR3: CASSQDAIAGEPTYEQYF. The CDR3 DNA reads TGCGCCAGCAGCCAAGATGCGATAGCGGGGGAACCTACCTACGAGCAGTACTTC.

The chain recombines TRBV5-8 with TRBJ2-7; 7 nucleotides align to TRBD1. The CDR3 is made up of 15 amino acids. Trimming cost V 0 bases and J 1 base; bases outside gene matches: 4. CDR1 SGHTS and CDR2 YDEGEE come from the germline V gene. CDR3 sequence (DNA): TGTGCCAGCAGCTTGGGAAGGGGGCCTTCCTACGAGCAGTACTTC. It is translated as CASSLGRGPSYEQYF.

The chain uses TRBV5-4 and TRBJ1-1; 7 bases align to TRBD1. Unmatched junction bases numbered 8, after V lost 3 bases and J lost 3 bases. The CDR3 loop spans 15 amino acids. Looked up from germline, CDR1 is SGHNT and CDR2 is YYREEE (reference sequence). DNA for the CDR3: TGTGCCAGCAGCTACCCTGGACAGGAACACACTGAAGCTTTCTTT. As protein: CASSYPGQEHTEAFF.

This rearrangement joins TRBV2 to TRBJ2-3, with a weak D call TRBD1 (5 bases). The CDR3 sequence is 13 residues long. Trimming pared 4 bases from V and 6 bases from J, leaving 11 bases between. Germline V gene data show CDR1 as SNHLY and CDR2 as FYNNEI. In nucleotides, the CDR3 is TGTGCCAGCAGTGGACAGCTGGTGGATACGCAGTATTTT. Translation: CASSGQLVDTQYF.

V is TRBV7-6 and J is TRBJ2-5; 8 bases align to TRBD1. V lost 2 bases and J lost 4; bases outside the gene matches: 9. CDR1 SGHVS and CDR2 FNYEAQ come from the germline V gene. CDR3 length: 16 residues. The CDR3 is CASSLIRTGTLETQYF. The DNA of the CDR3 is TGTGCCAGCAGCTTAATCCGGACAGGGACCTTAGAGACCCAGTACTTC.

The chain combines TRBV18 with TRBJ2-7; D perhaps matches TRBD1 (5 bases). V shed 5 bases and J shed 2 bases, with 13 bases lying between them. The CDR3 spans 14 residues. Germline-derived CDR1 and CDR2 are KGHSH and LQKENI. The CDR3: CASSDRQRTYEQYF. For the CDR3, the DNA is TGTGCCAGCTCAGACAGACAGAGAACCTACGAGCAGTACTTC.

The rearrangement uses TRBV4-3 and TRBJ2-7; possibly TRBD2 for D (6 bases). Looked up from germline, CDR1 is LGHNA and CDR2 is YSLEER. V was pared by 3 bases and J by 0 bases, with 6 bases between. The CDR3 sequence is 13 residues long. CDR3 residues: CASSQGGSYEQYF. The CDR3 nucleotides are TGCGCCAGCAGCCAGGGGGGCTCCTACGAGCAGTACTTC.

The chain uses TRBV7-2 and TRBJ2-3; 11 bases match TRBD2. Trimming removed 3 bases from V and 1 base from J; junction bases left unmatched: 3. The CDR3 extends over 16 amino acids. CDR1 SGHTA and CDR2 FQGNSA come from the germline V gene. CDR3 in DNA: TGTGCCAGCAGCTTCAATAGCGGGGGGGGCACAGATACGCAGTATTTT. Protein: CASSFNSGGGTDTQYF.

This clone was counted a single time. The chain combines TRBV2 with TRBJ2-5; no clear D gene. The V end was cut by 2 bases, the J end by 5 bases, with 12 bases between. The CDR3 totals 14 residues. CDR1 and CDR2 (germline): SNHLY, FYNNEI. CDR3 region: CASSESRVWETQYF. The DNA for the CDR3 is TGTGCCAGCAGTGAAAGCCGGGTCTGGGAGACCCAGTACTTC.

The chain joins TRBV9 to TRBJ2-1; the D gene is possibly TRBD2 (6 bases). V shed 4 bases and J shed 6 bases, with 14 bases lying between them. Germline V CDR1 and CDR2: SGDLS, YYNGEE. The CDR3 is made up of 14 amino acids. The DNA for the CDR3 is TGTGCCAGCAGCCCCCGTGGAGGGGCCAATGAGCAGTTCTTC. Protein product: CASSPRGGANEQFF. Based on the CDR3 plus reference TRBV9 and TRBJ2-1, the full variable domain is DSGVTQTPKHLITATGQRVTLRCSPRSGDLSVYWYQQSLDQGLQFLIQYYNGEERAKGNILERFSAQQFPDLHSELNLSSLELGDSALYFCASSPRGGANEQFFGPGTRLTVL.

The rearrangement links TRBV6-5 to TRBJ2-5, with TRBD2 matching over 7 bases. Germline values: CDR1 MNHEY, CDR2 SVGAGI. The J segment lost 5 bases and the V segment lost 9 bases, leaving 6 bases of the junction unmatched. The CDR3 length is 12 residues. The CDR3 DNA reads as TGTGCCAGGACGAGCGGGGAGGAGACCCAGTACTTC. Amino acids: CARTSGEETQYF.

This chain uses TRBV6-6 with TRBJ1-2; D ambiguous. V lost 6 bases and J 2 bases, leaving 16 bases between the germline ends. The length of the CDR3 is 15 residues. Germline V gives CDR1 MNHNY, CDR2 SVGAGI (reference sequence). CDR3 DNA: TGTGCCAGCAGCCCCAGTCTCACACAAAACTATGGCTACACCTTC. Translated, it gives CASSPSLTQNYGYTF.

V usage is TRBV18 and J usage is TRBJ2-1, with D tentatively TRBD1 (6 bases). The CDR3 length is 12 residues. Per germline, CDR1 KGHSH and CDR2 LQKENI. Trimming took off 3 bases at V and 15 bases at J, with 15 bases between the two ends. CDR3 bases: TGTGCCAGCTCACCTAAGACAGGATTCGTGTTCTTC. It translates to CASSPKTGFVFF.

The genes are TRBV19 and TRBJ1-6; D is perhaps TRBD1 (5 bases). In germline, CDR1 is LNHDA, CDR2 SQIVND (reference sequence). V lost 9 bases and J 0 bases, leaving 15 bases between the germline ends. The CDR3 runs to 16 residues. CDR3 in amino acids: CASGRGLSSYNSPLHF. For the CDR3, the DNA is TGTGCCAGCGGGCGGGGCCTGAGCTCCTATAATTCACCCCTCCACTTT.

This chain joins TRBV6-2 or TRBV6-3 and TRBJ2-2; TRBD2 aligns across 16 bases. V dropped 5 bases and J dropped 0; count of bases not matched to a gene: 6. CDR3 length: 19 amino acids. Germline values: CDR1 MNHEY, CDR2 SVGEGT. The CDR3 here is CASSPLGLAGGPNTGELFF. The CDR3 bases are TGTGCCAGCAGTCCGCTGGGACTAGCGGGGGGGCCGAACACCGGGGAGCTGTTTTTT.

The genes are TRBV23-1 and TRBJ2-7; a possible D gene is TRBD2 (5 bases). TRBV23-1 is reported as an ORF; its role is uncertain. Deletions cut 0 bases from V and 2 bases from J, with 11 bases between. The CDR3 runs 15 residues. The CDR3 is CASSQSRGFPYEQYF. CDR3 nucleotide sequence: TGCGCCAGCAGTCAATCTCGCGGGTTCCCCTACGAGCAGTACTTC.

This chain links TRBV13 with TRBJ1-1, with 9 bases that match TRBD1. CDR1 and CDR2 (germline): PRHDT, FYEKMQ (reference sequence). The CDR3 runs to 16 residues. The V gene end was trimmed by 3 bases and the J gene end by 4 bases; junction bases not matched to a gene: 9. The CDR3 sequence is CASSFRDRVSITEAFF. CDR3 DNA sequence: TGTGCCAGCAGCTTCCGGGACAGGGTTTCGATCACTGAAGCTTTCTTT.